The rows below give T cell receptor beta chains drawn from one sample of a study of T cell therapy after organ transplantation. Profiled with immunoSEQ multiplex PCR; TCRdb holds only in-frame clones, not every one. The data hold fewer than 25,000 clones, with about four fifths observed a single time. Antigens for these TCRs are unknown. The sample here was CD8+ T cells from blood, taken after autologous CMV-specific T cell therapy. The receptors were sampled from a human patient who had received a solid organ transplant and had CMV disease. Some T cells may arise from the graft donor. Both conserved end residues are part of each CDR3. Fields, in order: J gene, D gene, V gene, clone size, CDR3 DNA, CDR3 protein. A D gene is named only where the DNA matches it firmly. Clone sizes are given selectively: once, few, many, or a class where the clone is expanded.

>TRBJ2-2|.|TRBV10-3|.
TGTGCCATCAGTGAGGGACTGGGGCCCGGGGAGCTGTTTTTT
CAISEGLGPGELFF
>TRBJ1-1|TRBD1|TRBV29-1|.
TGCAGCGTAAGCCTCGGGACAGCCATGAACACTGAAGCTTTCTTT
CSVSLGTAMNTEAFF
>TRBJ1-1|TRBD1|TRBV5-1|.
TGCGCCAGCAGCTTGGGGACAGGGGCGGCTGAAGCTTTCTTT
CASSLGTGAAEAFF
>TRBJ1-1|.|TRBV30|.
TGTGCCTGGGGGAGGGGAGTATGGGCGAACACTGAAGCTTTCTTT
CAWGRGVWANTEAFF
>TRBJ1-1|TRBD1|TRBV5-4|.
TGTGCCAGCACCGGGGACAGGGTGGACACTGAAGCTTTCTTT
CASTGDRVDTEAFF
>TRBJ1-2|.|TRBV4-3|.
TGCGCCAGCAGCCCCTACGGAACAGGGCCGGATGGCTACACCTTC
CASSPYGTGPDGYTF
>TRBJ2-1|TRBD2|TRBV5-1|.
TGCGCCAGCAGCTTGTGGACTAGCCTTAAGGCAGATGAGCAGTTCTTC
CASSLWTSLKADEQFF
>TRBJ2-7|.|TRBV30|.
TGTGCCTGGAGTGTAAAATTGGGGATAAGGTTC
CAWSVKLGIRF
>TRBJ1-5|TRBD1|TRBV5-1|medium-sized
TGCGCCAGCAGCCAAGGGACAGGGGGCTTCGGTCAGCCCCAGCATTTT
CASSQGTGGFGQPQHF
>TRBJ2-7|.|TRBV13|.
TGTGCCAGCAGCTTTTTGGGAGGGGGCACCTACGAGCAGTACTTC
CASSFLGGGTYEQYF
>TRBJ2-2|.|TRBV9|.
TGTGCCAGCAGCTCGACTCTATCGAACACCGGGGAGCTGTTTTTT
CASSSTLSNTGELFF
>TRBJ1-1|.|TRBV27|.
TGTGCCAGCAGTTCACAGGGCACTGAAGCTTTCTTT
CASSSQGTEAFF
>TRBJ1-5|.|TRBV19|.
TGTGCCAGTAGTATATCAGTAAATCAGCCCCAGCATTTT
CASSISVNQPQHF
>TRBJ2-1|TRBD2|TRBV6-5|.
TGTGCCAGCACAGGGGGGACTAGCGTCAATGAGCAGTTCTTC
CASTGGTSVNEQFF
>TRBJ2-5|.|TRBV27|once
TGTGCCAGCAGACACCGGGACGCACCCCAAGAGACCCAGTACTTC
CASRHRDAPQETQYF
>TRBJ2-3|.|TRBV13|.
TGTGCCAGCAGCCCAGACAGCCGGGGGGATACGCAGTATTTT
CASSPDSRGDTQYF
>TRBJ2-5|.|TRBV5-6|.
TGTGCCAGCAGCTTGGGACGACTGCCGGAGACCCAGTACTTC
CASSLGRLPETQYF
>TRBJ2-3|.|TRBV27|.
TGTGCCAGCAGTTTGACTACCGGCACAGATACGCAGTATTTT
CASSLTTGTDTQYF
>TRBJ2-7|.|TRBV9|.
TGTGCCAGCAGCGTAGCTTTAGGAACCTACGAGCAGTACTTC
CASSVALGTYEQYF
>TRBJ2-1|TRBD2|TRBV14|.
TGTGCCAGCAGCCAAGTATATGAGACTAGCGTATTCAATGAGCAGTTCTTC
CASSQVYETSVFNEQFF
>TRBJ2-1|TRBD2|TRBV27|.
TGTGCCAGCAGTTTAGGTTGGGGAGCGGGGGGGCCCAATGAGCAGTTCTTC
CASSLGWGAGGPNEQFF
>TRBJ1-1|TRBD1|TRBV5-1|.
TGCGCCAGTACGGGACAGGGGAACACTGAAGCTTTCTTT
CASTGQGNTEAFF
>TRBJ1-5|.|TRBV27|.
TGTGCCAGCAGTCTACTCGGACGGAATCAGCCCCAGCATTTT
CASSLLGRNQPQHF
>TRBJ2-2|.|TRBV5-4|.
TGTGCCAGCAGCCCCCCAAGCGGGGAGCTGTTTTTT
CASSPPSGELFF
>TRBJ1-1|.|TRBV19|.
TGTGCCAGTAGTGAGGACAGCGCACCCACTGAAGCTTTCTTT
CASSEDSAPTEAFF
>TRBJ1-1|TRBD1|TRBV6-5|.
TGTGCCAGCGTAACAGGGGCTGAAGCTTTCTTT
CASVTGAEAFF